Below, 10 T cell receptor beta chains from the same sample are listed, as sequenced in a study of PD-1 blockade in classical Hodgkin lymphoma. Repertoires were generated with immunoSEQ multiplex PCR, while TCRdb's copy carries only in-frame clones and drops some. The sample records about 6,800 clones, approximately 80% being singletons. Each patient experienced a relapse that followed autologous stem cell transplantation, and brentuximab vedotin exposure varied. Negative magnetic selection isolated CD4+ T cells from thawed PBMCs. Sequences were derived from CD4+ T cells from blood, sampled at baseline. The receptor set was obtained from a human donor with classical Hodgkin lymphoma.

The chain is built from TRBV6-1 and TRBJ2-7; perhaps TRBD2 as D (6 bases). CDR1 is MNHNS, CDR2 SASEGT, per germline. This CDR3 has 15 amino acids. V lost 0 bases and J lost 3, with 12 bases in between. The CDR3 bases are TGTGCCAGCAGTGAAGCGCTCTGGGGGGACTACGAGCAGTACTTC. It encodes CASSEALWGDYEQYF.

This rearrangement joins TRBV7-8 to TRBJ2-7; TRBD1 is a possible D gene (7 bases). CDR3 length: 13 residues. Germline V gene lookup returns CDR1 SGHVS and CDR2 FQNEAQ. Between the trimmed V and J ends, which lost 3 bases and 9 bases, there was a span of 15 bases. Here the CDR3 reads CASSLGGQSVQYF. DNA of the CDR3: TGTGCCAGCAGCTTGGGGGGACAGTCGGTGCAGTACTTC.

The rearrangement uses TRBV18 and TRBJ2-7; 9 positions match TRBD1. CDR1 and CDR2 from the germline V gene are KGHSH and LQKENI. There are 17 residues in the CDR3. V dropped 0 bases and J dropped 6; count of bases not matched to a gene: 12. The DNA for the CDR3 is TGTGCCAGCTCACCACCGTACCGGGGACAGGGAGGACTCGAGCAGTACTTC. It is translated as CASSPPYRGQGGLEQYF.

V gene TRBV18 combines with J gene TRBJ2-2; D unresolved. The ends were cut back, 0 bases at V and 5 bases at J, with 1 base in the middle. Per germline, CDR1 KGHSH and CDR2 LQKENI. There are 12 residues in the CDR3. CDR3 sequence reads: CASSPPTGELFF. DNA for the CDR3: TGTGCCAGCTCACCACCGACCGGGGAGCTGTTTTTT.

The sample holds a few counts of this clone. The genes are TRBV9 and TRBJ2-5, with D perhaps TRBD2 (6 bases). CDR1 and CDR2 (germline): SGDLS, YYNGEE. With 0 bases removed from V and 2 bases from J, the gap between germline ends came to 11 bases. CDR3 length: 15 amino acids. CDR3 nucleotides: TGTGCCAGCAGCGTAGGCGGGACCAATCAAGAGACCCAGTACTTC. It is translated as CASSVGGTNQETQYF.

V usage is TRBV6-5 and J usage is TRBJ2-2; TRBD2 matches at 13 bases. J lost 6 bases, V lost 3 bases, and 4 bases had no gene match. The CDR3 loop spans 16 amino acids. Germline-derived CDR1 and CDR2 are MNHEY and SVGAGI. CDR3: CASSYPTSGRAGELFF. As DNA, the CDR3 is TGTGCCAGCAGTTATCCCACTAGCGGGAGGGCCGGGGAGCTGTTTTTT.

The rearrangement links TRBV21-1 to TRBJ2-5; the table's D call of TRBD2 was not tested on the DNA. TRBV21-1 is an annotated pseudogene. The CDR3 contains 12 residues. CDR3 sequence (DNA): TGTGCCAGCAGCCCCCCCGGAGAGACCCAGTACTTC. Protein: CASSPPGETQYF.

A few counts support this clone. The chain has TRBV9 and TRBJ1-1; 7 bases map to TRBD1. With 1 base clipped from V and 6 bases from J, the junction kept 6 bases outside the gene matches. Germline CDR1 SGDLS, CDR2 YYNGEE. This CDR3 region has 14 residues. CDR3 residues: CASSVIPGGSEAFF. CDR3 DNA sequence: TGTGCCAGCAGCGTAATCCCAGGGGGGTCTGAAGCTTTCTTT. The full variable domain, in which reference TRBV9 and TRBJ1-1 provide the parts outside the CDR3, is DSGVTQTPKHLITATGQRVTLRCSPRSGDLSVYWYQQSLDQGLQFLIQYYNGEERAKGNILERFSAQQFPDLHSELNLSSLELGDSALYFCASSVIPGGSEAFFGQGTRLTVV.

This chain uses TRBV18 with TRBJ2-5; 13 bases line up with TRBD2. In germline, CDR1 is KGHSH, CDR2 LQKENI. The CDR3 is 16 residues long. Losses at the gene ends were 3 bases for V and 3 bases for J; bases not matched to a gene: 4. The CDR3 here is CASSPLGLAGEETQYF. The CDR3 DNA sequence: TGTGCCAGCTCACCTTTAGGACTAGCGGGAGAAGAGACCCAGTACTTC.

J is TRBJ2-1 and V is TRBV19; D is perhaps TRBD1 (5 bases). The CDR3 contains 16 residues. Deletions cut 4 bases from V and 7 bases from J, with 20 bases between. Germline CDR1 LNHDA, CDR2 SQIVND (reference sequence). The CDR3 nucleotides are TGTGCCAGTAGTACTGGGGCTAACCGGGCCCGAAATGAGCAGTTCTTC. Translation gives CASSTGANRARNEQFF.